The 10 T cell receptor beta chains below all came from one sample that was sequenced in a study of blood T cell repertoires in COVID-19. Profiled with immunoSEQ multiplex PCR; TCRdb holds only in-frame clones, not every one. The table lists more than 200,000 clones, roughly 84% of them singletons. The sample was PBMCs or T cells enriched from blood (not recorded which). The receptors come from a man younger than 40 in a cohort exposed to, infected with or recovered from COVID-19 (not recorded which).

This clone has only a few counts. V is TRBV6-6 and J is TRBJ1-6; 8 bases align to TRBD1. Germline V gives CDR1 MNHNY, CDR2 SVGAGI (reference sequence). V lost 6 bases, J lost 9 bases, and 10 bases stayed unmatched. The length of the CDR3 is 15 residues. CDR3: CASRSGQGGSSPLHF. The CDR3 bases are TGTGCCAGCAGGAGCGGACAGGGAGGAAGTTCACCCCTCCACTTT.

This chain links TRBV4-1 with TRBJ1-6; TRBD1 matches 7 bases. This CDR3 contains 15 residues. CDR1 and CDR2 (germline): MGHRA, YSYEKL. Trimming took 1 base from V and 9 from J; bases not matched to a gene: 6. DNA of the CDR3: TGCGCCAGCAGCCAAGTAGACAGGGTTAGTTCACCCCTCCACTTT. This translates into CASSQVDRVSSPLHF.

The chain links TRBV18 to TRBJ2-7; D is possibly TRBD1 (5 bases). Trimming removed 2 bases from V and 2 bases from J, with 10 bases in between. The CDR3 loop spans 14 amino acids. CDR1 is KGHSH, CDR2 LQKENI, per germline. CDR3 residues: CASSPDRITYEQYF. CDR3 bases: TGTGCCAGCTCACCAGACAGAATTACCTACGAGCAGTACTTC.

V gene TRBV6-6 combines with J gene TRBJ2-1, with TRBD2 matching over 14 bases. This CDR3 has 16 residues. CDR1 is MNHNY, CDR2 SVGAGI, per germline (reference sequence). V trimming: 10 bases; J trimming: 12 bases; junction bases outside the gene matches: 17. The CDR3 is CAIRARGTSGSSGQFF. The CDR3 DNA follows: TGTGCCATCAGGGCGCGCGGGACTAGCGGGAGTTCTGGGCAGTTCTTC.

The V and J genes are TRBV5-4 and TRBJ2-7, with 12 bases aligning to TRBD2. The germline CDR1 and CDR2 sequences are SGHNT and YYREEE (reference sequence). This CDR3 is 16 amino acids long. Trimming at V came to 5 bases and at J to 5 bases, leaving 11 bases not matched to a gene. Here the CDR3 reads CASSTPSGRARNEQYF. The DNA for the CDR3 is TGTGCCAGCAGTACCCCTAGCGGGAGGGCGAGGAACGAGCAGTACTTC.

This clone was seen more than once but under ten times. This chain joins TRBV11-1 and TRBJ2-5; D possibly corresponds to TRBD2 (6 bases). There are 11 residues in the CDR3. The V gene's germline CDR1 is SGHAT and CDR2 FQDESV (reference sequence). Deletions cut 5 bases from V and 13 bases from J, with 14 bases between. The CDR3 sequence is CASSTREDPYF. Here the CDR3 DNA reads TGTGCCAGCAGCACCAGGGAGGATCCGTACTTC.

This rearrangement joins TRBV10-3 to TRBJ2-2; 8 bases map to TRBD2. Trimming cost V 7 bases and J 0 bases; bases outside gene matches: 16. This CDR3 has 19 residues. Germline assignment: CDR1 ENHRY and CDR2 SYGVKD. The CDR3 loop is CAINRAGDLFNANTGELFF. The DNA of the CDR3 is TGTGCCATCAACCGAGCGGGAGACCTCTTTAACGCGAACACCGGGGAGCTGTTTTTT.

V gene TRBV6-1 combines with J gene TRBJ2-7, with 10 bases that match TRBD1. The CDR3 covers 17 residues. The germline V gene has CDR1 MNHNS and CDR2 SASEGT. J lost 2 bases, V lost 1 base, and 8 bases had no gene match. The CDR3 coding sequence is TGTGCCAGCAGTGAAGGGGATTGGGGACAGGGGCCCTACGAGCAGTACTTC. The encoded protein is CASSEGDWGQGPYEQYF.

Comments on this clone: Other DNA variants within this sample encode the same CDR3. This rearrangement joins TRBV27 to TRBJ1-2; tentatively, D is TRBD1 (5 bases). V lost 2 bases and J lost 4, with 5 bases in between. The CDR3 sequence is 12 residues long. CDR1 and CDR2 from the germline V gene are MNHEY and SMNVEV (reference sequence). CDR3 amino acids: CASSLRGYGYTF. The CDR3 region has the DNA TGTGCCAGCAGTTTAAGGGGCTATGGCTACACCTTC.

The chain links TRBV5-5 to TRBJ1-2, with a weak D call TRBD1 (5 bases). The CDR3 totals 11 residues. Between the trimmed V and J ends, which lost 4 bases and 8 bases, there was a span of 9 bases. The V gene's germline CDR1 is SGHKS and CDR2 YYEKEE (reference sequence). For the CDR3, the DNA is TGTGCCAGCAGCCGAGACAGCGGCTACACCTTC. Its protein is CASSRDSGYTF.